The 15 T cell receptor beta chains in this list originate from one sample, sequenced in a study of blood T cells in healthy people across ages. A second PCR of about 7 to 12 cycles used a sample-barcoded 5' primer and a J-beta primer mix. One entry per CDR3 protein, called by TCRdb with MiXCR from the 5' RACE reads. The sample contains roughly 800,000 distinct CDR3 sequences, 58% of which appear only once. The sample consisted of blood. Source of these receptors: a man aged 25-45 years in good health.

The chain couples TRBV5-1 to TRBJ2-2; perhaps D is TRBD1 or TRBD2 (5 bases each). The CDR3 length is 16 residues. Between the trimmed V and J ends, which lost 1 base and 7 bases, there was a span of 17 bases. Germline values: CDR1 SGHRS, CDR2 YFSETQ. For the CDR3, the DNA is TGCGCCAGCAGCTTGTTGGGGACCGTCCTGGACGGGGAGCTGTTTTTT. Encoded protein: CASSLLGTVLDGELFF.

This clonotype has more than one count but fewer than ten. The rearrangement uses TRBV30 and TRBJ2-7; D possibly corresponds to TRBD1 (5 bases). CDR1 is GTSNPN and CDR2 is SVGIG in the germline V gene (reference sequence). This CDR3 region has 11 residues. V shed 3 bases and J shed 4 bases, with 7 bases lying between them. CDR3: CAWSDSYEQYF. The CDR3, as DNA: TGTGCCTGGAGCGACAGTTACGAGCAGTACTTC.

The chain couples TRBV4-1 to TRBJ2-5; the match to TRBD2 covers 7 bases. The CDR3 is 15 residues long. V lost 0 bases, J lost 7 bases, and 8 bases stayed unmatched. The V gene's germline CDR1 is MGHRA and CDR2 YSYEKL. The DNA for the CDR3 is TGCGCCAGCAGCCAAGATTCTAGCGGAAGAGGGACCCAGTACTTC. Encoded protein: CASSQDSSGRGTQYF.

This clonotype has only a few counts. The chain carries TRBV20-1 and TRBJ2-5, with a possible D match to TRBD1 (6 bases). The CDR3 sequence is 14 residues long. Germline V gene lookup returns CDR1 DFQATT and CDR2 SNEGSKA (reference sequence). V shed 3 bases and J shed 2 bases, with 13 bases lying between them. The CDR3 reads CSARRQGWQETQYF. The CDR3, as DNA: TGCAGTGCTAGGAGGCAGGGGTGGCAAGAGACCCAGTACTTC.

The rearrangement uses TRBV29-1 and TRBJ2-3, with 9 bases that match TRBD1. The junction had 8 bases not matched to a gene; V was cut back by 5 bases and J by 5 bases. Germline V gene sequence: CDR1 SQVTM, CDR2 ANQGSEA. CDR3 length equals 14 residues. The CDR3: CSVMGQGFGDTQYF. In DNA form, the CDR3 reads TGCAGCGTTATGGGACAGGGATTTGGAGATACGCAGTATTTT.

The gene calls are TRBV3-1 and TRBJ2-3, with D perhaps matching TRBD2 (6 bases). V was shortened by 0 bases and J by 6 bases, with 13 bases between the two germline ends. There are 15 residues in the CDR3. Germline CDR1 reads LGHDT; CDR2 reads YNNKEL (reference sequence). The CDR3 DNA follows: TGTGCCAGCAGCCAAGATCCTGGGACTGCCGATACGCAGTATTTT. This translates into CASSQDPGTADTQYF.

The chain carries TRBV2 and TRBJ2-7; a weak D match, TRBD1 (5 bases). The CDR3 is 15 residues long. Trimming stripped 8 bases from V and 3 bases from J, with 20 bases between. Germline CDR1 SNHLY, CDR2 FYNNEI. The DNA of the CDR3 is TGTGCCAGCGCTTATGGGGCAGCCCCTGGCTACGAGCAGTACTTC. Its protein product is CASAYGAAPGYEQYF.

In this sample, this clonotype turned up once. CDR3 protein: CSVDQGTNTEAFF. DNA for the CDR3: TGCAGCGTTGACCAGGGCACGAACACTGAAGCTTTCTTT. The chain employs TRBV29-1 and TRBJ1-1, with a possible D match to TRBD1 (5 bases). Germline CDR1 SQVTM, CDR2 ANQGSEA. The CDR3 totals 13 residues. V lost 3 bases, J lost 1 base, and 9 bases lay in between.

This chain joins TRBV20-1 and TRBJ2-1, with 9 bases matching TRBD2. The CDR3 loop spans 17 amino acids. V lost 0 bases, J lost 2 bases, and 8 bases stayed unmatched. Germline lookup yields CDR1 DFQATT and CDR2 SNEGSKA (reference sequence). CDR3 nucleotides: TGCAGTGCTAGAGATCTTGGAGGCGGGAGGGCCTACAATGAGCAGTTCTTC. This codes for CSARDLGGGRAYNEQFF.

The chain carries TRBV15 and TRBJ2-1, with TRBD1 matching 7 bases. This CDR3 region has 16 residues. V shed 0 bases, J shed 2 bases, and the junction held 4 bases outside the gene matches. Per the germline V gene, CDR1 is LNHNV and CDR2 is YYDKDF (reference sequence). The CDR3 sequence is CATSRERQGAYNEQFF. The CDR3 DNA reads as TGTGCCACCAGCAGAGAAAGACAGGGTGCCTACAATGAGCAGTTCTTC.

The chain is built from TRBV29-1 and TRBJ1-2, with TRBD1 matching over 7 bases. The CDR3 sequence is 11 residues long. Germline V gene lookup returns CDR1 SQVTM and CDR2 ANQGSEA. The V gene end was trimmed by 7 bases and the J gene end by 6 bases; junction bases not matched to a gene: 5. In DNA form, the CDR3 reads TGCAGCGCCGACAGGGTGCATGGCTACACCTTC. Protein product: CSADRVHGYTF.

This rearrangement joins TRBV4-1 to TRBJ2-5, with 9 bases identical to TRBD2. Germline assignment: CDR1 MGHRA and CDR2 YSYEKL. V shed 0 bases, J shed 7 bases, and the junction held 12 bases outside the gene matches. This CDR3 has 17 residues. The CDR3 is CASSQDGTAGGPGTQYF. The DNA of the CDR3 is TGCGCCAGCAGCCAAGATGGTACCGCGGGAGGGCCGGGGACCCAGTACTTC.

The V call is TRBV7-3, the J call TRBJ2-1, with 8 bases matching TRBD1. CDR1 is SGHTA, CDR2 FQGTGA, per germline. This CDR3 is built from 15 residues. Losses at the gene ends were 2 bases for V and 9 bases for J; bases not matched to a gene: 9. The CDR3 spells CASSLGDRQLGEQFF. The DNA of the CDR3 is TGTGCCAGCAGCTTAGGGGACAGGCAACTGGGTGAGCAGTTCTTC.

This clonotype was seen a handful of times. The CDR3 DNA follows: TGCGCCAGCAGCCAAGTTTTTGAGGCTGAAGCTTTCTTT. Protein product: CASSQVFEAEAFF. This chain uses TRBV4-3 with TRBJ1-1; the D is unclear. The CDR3 extends over 13 amino acids. Germline V gene lookup returns CDR1 LGHNA and CDR2 YSLEER. Between the trimmed V and J ends, which lost 1 base and 6 bases, there was a span of 9 bases.

The chain uses TRBV6-1 and TRBJ2-4; D may be TRBD2 (5 bases). Matching the DNA end better, TRBJ2-7 makes the J call doubtful. This CDR3 has 14 amino acids. From germline, CDR1 is MNHNS and CDR2 SASEGT. CDR3 in DNA: TGTGCCAGCAGCGAGGCGGGTGGGCTGGACGAGCAGTACTTC. It codes for CASSEAGGLDEQYF.